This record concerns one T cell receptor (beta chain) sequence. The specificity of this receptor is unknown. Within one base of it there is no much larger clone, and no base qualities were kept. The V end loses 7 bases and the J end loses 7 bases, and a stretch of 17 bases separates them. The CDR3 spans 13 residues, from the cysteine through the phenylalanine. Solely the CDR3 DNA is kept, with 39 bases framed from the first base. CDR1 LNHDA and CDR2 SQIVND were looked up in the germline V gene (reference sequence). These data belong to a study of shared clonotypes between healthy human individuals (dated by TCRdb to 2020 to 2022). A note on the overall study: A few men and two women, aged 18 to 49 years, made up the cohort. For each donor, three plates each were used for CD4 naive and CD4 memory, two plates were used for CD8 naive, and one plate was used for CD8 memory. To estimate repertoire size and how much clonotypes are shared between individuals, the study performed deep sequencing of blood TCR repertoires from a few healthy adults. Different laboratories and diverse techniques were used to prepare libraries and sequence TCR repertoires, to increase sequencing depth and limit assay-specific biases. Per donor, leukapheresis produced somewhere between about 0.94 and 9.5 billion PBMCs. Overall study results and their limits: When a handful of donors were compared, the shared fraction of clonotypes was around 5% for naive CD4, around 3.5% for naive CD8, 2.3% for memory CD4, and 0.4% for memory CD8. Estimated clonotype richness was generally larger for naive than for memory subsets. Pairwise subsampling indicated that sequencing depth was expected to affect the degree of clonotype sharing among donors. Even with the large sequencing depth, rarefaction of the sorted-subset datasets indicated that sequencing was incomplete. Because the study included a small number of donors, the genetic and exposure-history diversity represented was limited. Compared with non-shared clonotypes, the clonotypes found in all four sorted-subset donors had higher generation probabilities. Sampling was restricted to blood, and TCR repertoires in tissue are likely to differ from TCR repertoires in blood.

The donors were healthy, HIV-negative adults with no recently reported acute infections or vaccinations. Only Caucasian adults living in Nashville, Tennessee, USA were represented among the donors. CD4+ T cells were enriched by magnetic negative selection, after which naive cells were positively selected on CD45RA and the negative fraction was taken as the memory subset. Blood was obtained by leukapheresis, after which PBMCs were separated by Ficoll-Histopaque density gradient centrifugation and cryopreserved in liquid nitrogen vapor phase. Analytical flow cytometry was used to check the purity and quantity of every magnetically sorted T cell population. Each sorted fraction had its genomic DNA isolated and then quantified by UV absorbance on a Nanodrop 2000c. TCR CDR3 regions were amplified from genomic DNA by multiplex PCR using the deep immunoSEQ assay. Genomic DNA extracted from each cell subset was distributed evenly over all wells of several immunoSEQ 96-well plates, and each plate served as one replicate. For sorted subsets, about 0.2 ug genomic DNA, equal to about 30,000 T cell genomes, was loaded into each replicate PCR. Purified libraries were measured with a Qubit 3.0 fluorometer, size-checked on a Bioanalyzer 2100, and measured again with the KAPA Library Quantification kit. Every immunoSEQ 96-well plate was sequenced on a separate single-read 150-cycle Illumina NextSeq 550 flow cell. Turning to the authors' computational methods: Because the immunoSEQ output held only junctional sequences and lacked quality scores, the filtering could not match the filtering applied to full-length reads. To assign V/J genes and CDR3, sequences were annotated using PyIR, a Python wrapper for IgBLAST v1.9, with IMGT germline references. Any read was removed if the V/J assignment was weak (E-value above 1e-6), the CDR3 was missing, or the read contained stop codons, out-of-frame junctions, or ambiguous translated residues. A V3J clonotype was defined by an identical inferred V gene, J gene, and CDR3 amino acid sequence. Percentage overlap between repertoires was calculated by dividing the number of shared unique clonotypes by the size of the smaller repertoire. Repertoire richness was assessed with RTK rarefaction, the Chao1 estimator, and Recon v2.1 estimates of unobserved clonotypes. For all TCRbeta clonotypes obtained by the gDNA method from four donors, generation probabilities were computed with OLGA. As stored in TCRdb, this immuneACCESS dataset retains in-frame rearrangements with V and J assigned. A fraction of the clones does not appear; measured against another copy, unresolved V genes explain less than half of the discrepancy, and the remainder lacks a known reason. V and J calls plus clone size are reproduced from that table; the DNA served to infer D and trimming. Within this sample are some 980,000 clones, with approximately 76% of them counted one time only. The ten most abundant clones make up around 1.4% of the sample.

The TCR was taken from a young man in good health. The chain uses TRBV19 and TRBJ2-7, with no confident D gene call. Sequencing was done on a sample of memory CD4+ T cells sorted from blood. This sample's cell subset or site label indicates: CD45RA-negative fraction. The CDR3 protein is CASKEYGALEQYF. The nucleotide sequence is TGTGCCAGTAAGGAGTATGGTGCCCTGGAGCAGTACTTC.